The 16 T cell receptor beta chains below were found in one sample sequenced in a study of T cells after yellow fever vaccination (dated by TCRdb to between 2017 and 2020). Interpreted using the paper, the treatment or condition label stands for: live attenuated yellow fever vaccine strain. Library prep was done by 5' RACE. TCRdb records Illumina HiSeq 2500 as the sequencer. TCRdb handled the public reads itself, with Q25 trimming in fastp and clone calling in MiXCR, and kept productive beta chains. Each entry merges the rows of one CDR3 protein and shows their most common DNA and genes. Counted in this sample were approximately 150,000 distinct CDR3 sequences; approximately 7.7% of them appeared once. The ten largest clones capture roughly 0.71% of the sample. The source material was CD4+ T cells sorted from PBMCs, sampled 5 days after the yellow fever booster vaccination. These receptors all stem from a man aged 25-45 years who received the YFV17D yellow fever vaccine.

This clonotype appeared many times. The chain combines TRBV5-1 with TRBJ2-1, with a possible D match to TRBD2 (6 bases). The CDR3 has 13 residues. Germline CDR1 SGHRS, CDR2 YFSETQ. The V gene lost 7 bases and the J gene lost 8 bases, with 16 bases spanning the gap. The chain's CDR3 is CASRGTKDDEQFF. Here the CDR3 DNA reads TGCGCCAGCCGGGGGACCAAAGACGATGAGCAGTTCTTC.

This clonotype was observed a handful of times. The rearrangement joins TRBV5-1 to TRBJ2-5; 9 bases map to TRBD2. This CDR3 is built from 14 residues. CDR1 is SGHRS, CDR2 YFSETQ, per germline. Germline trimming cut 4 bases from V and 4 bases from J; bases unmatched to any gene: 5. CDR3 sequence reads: CASSTAGGRETQYF. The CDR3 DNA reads TGCGCCAGCAGCACTGCGGGAGGGCGAGAGACCCAGTACTTC.

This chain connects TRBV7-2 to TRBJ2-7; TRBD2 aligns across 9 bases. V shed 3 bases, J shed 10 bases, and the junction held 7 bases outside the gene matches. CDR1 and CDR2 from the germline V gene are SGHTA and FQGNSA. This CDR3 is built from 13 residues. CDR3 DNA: TGTGCCAGCAGCTTTAGCGGGAGTATAGATCAGTACTTC. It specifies CASSFSGSIDQYF.

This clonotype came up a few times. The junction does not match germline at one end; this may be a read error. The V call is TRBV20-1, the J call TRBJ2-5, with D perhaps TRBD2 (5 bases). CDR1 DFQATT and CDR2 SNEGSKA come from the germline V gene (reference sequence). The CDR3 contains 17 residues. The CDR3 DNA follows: TGCTGTGCTAGAGACCCCAGCCGGGGTGGGGTTCTTGAGACCCAGTACTTC. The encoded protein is CCARDPSRGGVLETQYF.

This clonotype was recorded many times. The CDR3 loop is CASRSLDEGEQYF. The CDR3 DNA sequence: TGTGCCAGCAGATCCCTCGACGAGGGGGAGCAGTACTTC. The rearrangement joins TRBV7-2 to TRBJ2-7; D could derive from TRBD1 or TRBD2 (5 bases each). CDR3 length: 13 amino acids. Germline loops: CDR1 SGHTA, CDR2 FQGNSA. V lost 6 bases and J 7 bases, leaving 16 bases between the germline ends.

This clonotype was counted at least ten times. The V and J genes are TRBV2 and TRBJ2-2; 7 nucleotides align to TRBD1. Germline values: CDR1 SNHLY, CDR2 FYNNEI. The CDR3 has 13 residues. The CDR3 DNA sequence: TGTGCGCAAGGGGGCGCAAGGACCGGGGAGCTGTTTTTT. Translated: CAQGGARTGELFF.

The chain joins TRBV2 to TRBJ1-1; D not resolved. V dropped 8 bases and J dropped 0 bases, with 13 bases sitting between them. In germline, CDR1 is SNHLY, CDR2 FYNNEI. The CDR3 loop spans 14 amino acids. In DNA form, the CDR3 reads TGTGCCAGCCACGAAACGCAGGTGAACACTGAAGCTTTCTTT. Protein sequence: CASHETQVNTEAFF.

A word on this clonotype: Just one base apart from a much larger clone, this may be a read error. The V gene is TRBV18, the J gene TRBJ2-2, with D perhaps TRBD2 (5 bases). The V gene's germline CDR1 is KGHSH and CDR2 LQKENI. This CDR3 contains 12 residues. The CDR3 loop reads CASSEATGKLFF. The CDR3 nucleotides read TGTGCCAGCTCCGAAGCGACCGGGAAGCTGTTTTTT.

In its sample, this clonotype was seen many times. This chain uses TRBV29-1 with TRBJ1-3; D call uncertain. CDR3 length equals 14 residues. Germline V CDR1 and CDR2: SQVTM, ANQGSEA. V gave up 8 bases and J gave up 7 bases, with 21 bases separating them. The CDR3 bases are TGCAGCCCCGTCTTGGGGAAGGCTACGAACACCATATATTTT. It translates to CSPVLGKATNTIYF.

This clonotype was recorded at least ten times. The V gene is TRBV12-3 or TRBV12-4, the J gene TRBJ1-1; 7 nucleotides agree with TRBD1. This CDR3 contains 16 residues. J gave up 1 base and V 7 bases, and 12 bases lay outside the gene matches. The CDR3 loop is CASKPTLGQKNTEAFF. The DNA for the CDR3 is TGTGCCAGCAAACCCACGCTGGGACAGAAGAACACTGAAGCTTTCTTT.

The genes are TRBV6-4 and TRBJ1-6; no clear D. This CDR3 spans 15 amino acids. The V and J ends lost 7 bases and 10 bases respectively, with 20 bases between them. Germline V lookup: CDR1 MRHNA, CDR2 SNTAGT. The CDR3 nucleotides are TGTGCCAGCACCTTGGAGGGCTCCTCGGGGTCACCCCTCCACTTT. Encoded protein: CASTLEGSSGSPLHF.

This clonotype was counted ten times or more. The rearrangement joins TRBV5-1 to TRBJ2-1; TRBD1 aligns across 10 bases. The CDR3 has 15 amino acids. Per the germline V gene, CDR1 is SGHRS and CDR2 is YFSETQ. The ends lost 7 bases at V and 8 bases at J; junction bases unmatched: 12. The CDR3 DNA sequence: TGCGCCAGCCAAAAGGGGACAGGGGAGTCCCATGAGCAGTTCTTC. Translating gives CASQKGTGESHEQFF.

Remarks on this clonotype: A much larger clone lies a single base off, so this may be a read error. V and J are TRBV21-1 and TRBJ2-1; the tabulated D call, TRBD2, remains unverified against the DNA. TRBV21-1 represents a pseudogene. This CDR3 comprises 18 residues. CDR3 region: CASSNEGPTAVPYNEQFF. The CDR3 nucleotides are TGTGCCAGCAGCAATGAGGGTCCGACGGCCGTACCTTACAATGAGCAGTTCTTC.

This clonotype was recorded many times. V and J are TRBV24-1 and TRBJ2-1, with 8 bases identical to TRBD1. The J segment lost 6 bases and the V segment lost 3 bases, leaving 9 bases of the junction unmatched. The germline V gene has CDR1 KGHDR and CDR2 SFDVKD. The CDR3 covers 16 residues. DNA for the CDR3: TGTGCCACCAGTGATCCGTCGTTAACAGGGGGCAATGAGCAGTTCTTC. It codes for CATSDPSLTGGNEQFF.

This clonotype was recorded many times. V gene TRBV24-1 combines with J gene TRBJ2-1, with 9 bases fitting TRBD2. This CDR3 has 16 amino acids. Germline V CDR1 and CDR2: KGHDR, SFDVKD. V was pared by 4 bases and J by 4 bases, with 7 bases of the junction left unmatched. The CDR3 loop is CATSDPTSGSYNEQFF. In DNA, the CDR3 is TGTGCCACCAGTGACCCGACTAGCGGATCATACAATGAGCAGTTCTTC.

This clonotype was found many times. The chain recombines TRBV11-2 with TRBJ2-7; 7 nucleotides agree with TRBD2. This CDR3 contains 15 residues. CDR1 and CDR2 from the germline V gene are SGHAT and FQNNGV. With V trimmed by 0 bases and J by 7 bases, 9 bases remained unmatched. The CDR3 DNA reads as TGTGCCAGCAGCTTAGATACGTGGGAGGGAGGAGAGCAGTACTTC. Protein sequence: CASSLDTWEGGEQYF.